These T cell receptor beta chains were read from a single sample in a study of T cells after yellow fever vaccination. Each CDR3 protein is one row after TCRdb ran MiXCR on the 5' RACE reads. This table has roughly 150,000 distinct CDR3 sequences, 6% to 7.5% appearing once. Sample: CD4+ T cells sorted from PBMCs, taken more than 4 days after the first yellow fever vaccination. Source of these receptors: a young man who received the YFV17D yellow fever vaccine. Each CDR3 is given with its conserved first and last residue. Fields, in order: V gene, clone size, J gene, D gene, CDR3 protein, CDR3 DNA. The D gene is left open where the match is weak. Where a row states a size, it is once, few, many or the class of an expanded clone; other rows omit it.

TRBV4-3	few	TRBJ1-6	NA	CASSQDTVSPLHF	TGCGCCAGCAGCCAAGATACAGTTTCACCCCTCCACTTT
TRBV24-1	many	TRBJ2-2	TRBD2	CATSDRGTSPGTGELFF	TGTGCCACCAGTGATCGGGGGACTAGCCCAGGCACCGGGGAGCTGTTTTTT
TRBV12-3/TRBV12-4	many	TRBJ2-2	NA	CASSFGTNTGELFF	TGTGCCAGCAGTTTCGGCACGAACACCGGGGAGCTGTTTTTT
TRBV11-2	few	TRBJ1-6	NA	CASTHPRGGKSYNSPLHF	TGTGCCAGCACCCACCCGCGAGGGGGGAAATCCTATAATTCACCCCTCCACTTT
TRBV5-1	few	TRBJ2-3	NA	CASSLGSVIGTDTQYF	TGCGCCAGCAGCTTGGGATCGGTTATAGGCACAGATACGCAGTATTTT
TRBV7-2	NA	TRBJ2-2	NA	CASRTRLDPGELFF	TGTGCCAGCAGGACCCGACTAGACCCCGGGGAGCTGTTTTTT
TRBV3-1	many	TRBJ2-5	NA	CASSPPGLETQYF	TGTGCCAGCAGCCCGCCTGGGTTAGAGACCCAGTACTTC
TRBV7-2	many	TRBJ2-3	NA	CASSLVGRSTDTQYF	TGTGCCAGCAGCTTAGTTGGGAGGTCCACAGATACGCAGTATTTT
TRBV30	few	TRBJ2-7	NA	CAWSAGWTDPYEQYF	TGTGCCTGGAGTGCAGGGTGGACAGATCCCTACGAGCAGTACTTC
TRBV6-1	few	TRBJ1-2	NA	CASRNRAAYGYTF	TGTGCCAGCAGGAACAGGGCCGCTTATGGCTACACCTTC
TRBV2	few	TRBJ1-5	NA	CASSARTDGGNQPQHF	TGTGCCAGCAGTGCCCGGACGGACGGAGGCAATCAGCCCCAGCATTTT
TRBV4-3	many	TRBJ2-2	TRBD1	CASSQSLRGRKYTGELFF	TGCGCCAGCAGCCAATCACTCAGGGGGCGCAAGTACACCGGGGAGCTGTTTTTT
TRBV6-5	NA	TRBJ2-7	TRBD2	CASSSAGGSYEQYF	TGTGCCAGCAGTTCTGCGGGGGGGTCTTACGAGCAGTACTTC
TRBV7-3	many	TRBJ2-1	NA	CASSLNAVRGNEQFF	TGTGCCAGCAGCTTAAACGCGGTCCGGGGCAATGAGCAGTTCTTC
TRBV5-1	many	TRBJ1-2	NA	CASSFRTSNYGYTF	TGCGCCAGCAGCTTCAGGACCTCTAACTATGGCTACACCTTC
TRBV25-1	many	TRBJ2-7	NA	CATTPAGGGSYEQYF	TGTGCCACCACCCCGGCGGGTGGGGGATCCTACGAGCAGTACTTC
TRBV5-1	many	TRBJ1-6	TRBD1	CASSGQGVRSPLHF	TGCGCCAGCAGCGGACAGGGGGTACGGTCACCCCTCCACTTT
TRBV4-2	NA	TRBJ1-5	NA	CASSQARQGGNQPQHF	TGTGCCAGCAGCCAAGCTCGGCAGGGAGGCAATCAGCCCCAGCATTTT